Sequencing of this T cell receptor beta chain was carried out in a study of T cell repertoires in ileal Crohn's disease (dated by TCRdb to the late 2010s). About the study as a whole: The median duration of disease was approximately eight years, and at the time of surgery roughly 38% of patients were active smokers. Every patient underwent surgery because of a complication, which was stricturing disease in roughly 60% and penetrating disease in roughly 40%. Roughly half of the patients were given postoperative therapy, with around 11 receiving thiopurines and under 20 receiving anti-TNF agents. The M0 samples consisted of biopsies taken from the inflamed part of the ileum within the surgical resection specimen. Five hundred nanograms of biopsy DNA per sample were submitted for commercial TCRB immunosequencing. A prospective multicentre cohort supplied the 50 to 70 Crohn's disease patients whose TCR repertoires were analysed. The study ran alongside a multicentre cohort designed to identify predictors of early endoscopic recurrence after ileocolonic resection. Endoscopic postoperative recurrence was defined as a Rutgeerts score above i0. A total of around 150 mucosal samples from around 57 patients were sequenced, collected from several sites on the surgical specimen as well as at postoperative endoscopy. What the authors observed across the whole study: Compared with CD4 T cells, sorted CD8 T cells contained more high-frequency clones, which suggests that the mucosal expansions were mostly CD8. Only a subgroup of patients, of unstated size, had mucosal CD4 and CD8 T cells sorted and sequenced. A significantly higher proportion of clonal expansions was observed in active smokers at surgery than in non-smokers (about 25% vs 20%, p=0.02). Higher high-frequency clone percentages at surgery were associated with endoscopic recurrence; all patients with clonality above 26.8% (18/57) had recurrence.

Preparation of the library involved the immunoSEQ multiplex PCR assay. Adaptive Biotechnology amplified CDR3 regions from genomic DNA with a two-step multiplex PCR that controlled for amplification bias. The first PCR used primers for every V and J gene segment; the second PCR added barcodes and Illumina adapters. CDR3 libraries were sequenced on an Illumina instrument. The authors' analysis ran thus. Analysis combined the vendor-provided pipelines with custom analysis of raw data in R/Bioconductor under R version 3.3.0. Clonality, ranging from 0 to 1, was calculated as the inverse of the normalised Shannon entropy of all productive clones. High-frequency clones were defined as the repertoire share of the top 100 clones, retaining only clones passing a 95% confidence test. Overlap between samples was measured with the Morisita-Horn index, while repertoire diversity was measured with the Simpson index. TCRdb obtained this table from immuneACCESS and retained in-frame rearrangements with V and J assigned. These tables miss some clones; where compared with another copy, unresolved V genes account for less than half of the shortfall, and the remainder is unexplained. V, J and clone size derive from that table, while D and trimming were established from the DNA sequence. This sample comprises around 16,000 clones, about 92% of them detected only once. The ten largest clones capture roughly 7% of the sample.

To note about this clone: Its antigen is not yet known. Nothing much larger sits one base from this clone, and base qualities are not available.

Inclusive of the bounding cysteine and phenylalanine, the CDR3 is 14 residues long. Only the CDR3 DNA is retained, 42 bases long and in frame from the first base. V is cut by 1 base and J by 8 bases, and the space between the germline ends is 11 bases. CDR1 and CDR2 are drawn from the germline V gene: SGHVS, FNYEAQ. This sample's time point label indicates: inflamed ileum from the surgical specimen. Eligible patients were adults with ileal or ileocolonic Crohn's disease who had an indication for ileocolonic resection. Whole ileal mucosal biopsies were stored frozen at -80°C before DNA extraction. Genomic DNA was extracted from frozen whole biopsies using a TRizol-based method and was quantified with a NanoDrop 2000 spectrophotometer.

This clonotype was obtained from an adult with Crohn's disease. The rearranged segments are TRBV7-6 and TRBJ1-4, and perhaps TRBD1 as D gene, on 6 matching bases. The sequencing input was ileal tissue. At the DNA level, the sequence is TGTGCCAGCAGCTTAGTTCCAGGGGTAGAAAAACTGTTTTTT. Translated, it reads CASSLVPGVEKLFF.